This T cell receptor (beta chain) was documented in a study of blood T cells in healthy people across ages. The people who gave samples were healthy Caucasians from Russia, aged roughly 6 to 100. Using a J-beta primer mix together with a sample-barcoded 5' primer, a second PCR was run for about 6 to 12 cycles. TCRdb recomputed calls from the 5' RACE reads with MiXCR, one row per CDR3 protein. The sample has some 900,000 distinct CDR3 sequences, around 48% seen once. The sample was blood. This clonotype was obtained from a man aged 25 to 40 in good health.

CDR3 amino acids: CASSLGADSGNTIYF. Here the CDR3 DNA reads TGTGCCAGCAGCTTAGGGGCAGACTCTGGAAACACCATATATTTT. The chain recombines TRBV7-2 with TRBJ1-3; no reliable D call. The CDR3 runs 15 residues. V lost 1 base to trimming and J lost 0 bases, with 7 bases between them. Germline values: CDR1 SGHTA, CDR2 FQGNSA.